This T cell receptor (beta chain) originates from a study of CD8 T cells in ankylosing spondylitis. General study findings and limits: Clones tied to disease were said to be significantly enriched in matched ankylosing spondylitis synovial fluid. The study identified a TCR beta motif of under 10 highly homologous variants that appeared characteristic of ankylosing spondylitis blood. Existing reports had already noted some motif variants in reactive arthritis synovial fluid and blood.

On this clonotype: The antigen remains undetermined.

In germline, CDR1 is SGHTA, CDR2 FQGTGA. The CDR3 extends over 14 amino acids. V dropped 1 base and J dropped 2 bases, with 7 bases sitting between them. Preparation of TCR beta libraries was done by quantitative 5'-RACE with molecular barcodes. TCRdb reprocessed the 5' RACE reads via MiXCR and lists one record per CDR3 protein. The sample includes a few hundred thousand distinct CDR3 sequences, 20% to 25% of them seen just once. The origin of this receptor is a male donor with ankylosing spondylitis. The rearrangement uses TRBV7-3 and TRBJ2-3; D ambiguous. Material for sequencing was blood, either unsorted or a sorted T cell fraction (not recorded which). CDR3 region: CASSLRINTDTQYF. The DNA of the CDR3 is TGTGCCAGCAGCTTAAGGATCAACACAGATACGCAGTATTTT.